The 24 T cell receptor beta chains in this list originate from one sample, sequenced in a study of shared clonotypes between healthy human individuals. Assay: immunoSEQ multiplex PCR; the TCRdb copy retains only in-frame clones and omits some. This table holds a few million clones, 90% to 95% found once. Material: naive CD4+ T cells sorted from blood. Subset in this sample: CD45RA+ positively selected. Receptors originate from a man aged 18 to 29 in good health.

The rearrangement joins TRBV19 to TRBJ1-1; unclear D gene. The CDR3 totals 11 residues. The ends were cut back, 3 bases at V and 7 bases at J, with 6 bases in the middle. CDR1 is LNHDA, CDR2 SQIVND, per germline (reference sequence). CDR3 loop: CASSISFEAFF. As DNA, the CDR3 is TGTGCCAGTAGTATTTCGTTTGAAGCTTTCTTT.

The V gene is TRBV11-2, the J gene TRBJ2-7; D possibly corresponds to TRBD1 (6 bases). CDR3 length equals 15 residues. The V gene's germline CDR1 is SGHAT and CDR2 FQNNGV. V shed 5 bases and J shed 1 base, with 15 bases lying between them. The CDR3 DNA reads TGTGCCAGCAGCCAGGACAGCCCAAAGTCCTACGAGCAGTACTTC. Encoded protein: CASSQDSPKSYEQYF.

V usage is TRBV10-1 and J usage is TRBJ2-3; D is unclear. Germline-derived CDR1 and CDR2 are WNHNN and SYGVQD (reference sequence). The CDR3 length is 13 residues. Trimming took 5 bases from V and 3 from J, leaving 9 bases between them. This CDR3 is CASSYTLTDTQYF. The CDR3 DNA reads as TGCGCCAGCAGTTACACCTTAACAGATACGCAGTATTTT.

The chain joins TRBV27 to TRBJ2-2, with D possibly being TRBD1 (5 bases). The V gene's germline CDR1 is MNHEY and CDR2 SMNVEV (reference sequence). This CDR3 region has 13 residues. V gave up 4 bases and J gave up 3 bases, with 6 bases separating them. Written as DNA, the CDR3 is TGTGCCAGCAGTTCCAGGGACACCGGGGAGCTGTTTTTT. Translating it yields CASSSRDTGELFF.

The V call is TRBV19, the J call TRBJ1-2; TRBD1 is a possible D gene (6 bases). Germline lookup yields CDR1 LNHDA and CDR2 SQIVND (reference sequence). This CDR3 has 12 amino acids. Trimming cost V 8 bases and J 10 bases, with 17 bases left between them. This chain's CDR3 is CASQTRTATYTF. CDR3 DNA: TGTGCCAGTCAAACCCGGACAGCTACCTACACCTTC.

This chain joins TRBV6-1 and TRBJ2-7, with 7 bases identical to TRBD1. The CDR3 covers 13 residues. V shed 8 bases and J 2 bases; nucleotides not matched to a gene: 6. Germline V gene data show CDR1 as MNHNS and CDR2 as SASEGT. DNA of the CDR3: TGTGCCAGCCTGAGACAGGGCCCCTACGAGCAGTACTTC. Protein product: CASLRQGPYEQYF.

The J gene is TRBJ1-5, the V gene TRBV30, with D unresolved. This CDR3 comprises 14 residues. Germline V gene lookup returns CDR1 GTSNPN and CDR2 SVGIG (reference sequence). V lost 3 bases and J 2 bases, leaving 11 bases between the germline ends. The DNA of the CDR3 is TGTGCCTGGAGGGGGAGTTCGGGCAATCAGCCCCAGCATTTT. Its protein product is CAWRGSSGNQPQHF.

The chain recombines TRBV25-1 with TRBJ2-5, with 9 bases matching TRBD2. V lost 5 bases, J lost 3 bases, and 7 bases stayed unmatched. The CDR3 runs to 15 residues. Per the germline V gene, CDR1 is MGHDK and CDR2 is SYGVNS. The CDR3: CASSRPRLAEETQYF. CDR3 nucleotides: TGTGCCAGCAGTCGACCCCGACTAGCGGAAGAGACCCAGTACTTC.

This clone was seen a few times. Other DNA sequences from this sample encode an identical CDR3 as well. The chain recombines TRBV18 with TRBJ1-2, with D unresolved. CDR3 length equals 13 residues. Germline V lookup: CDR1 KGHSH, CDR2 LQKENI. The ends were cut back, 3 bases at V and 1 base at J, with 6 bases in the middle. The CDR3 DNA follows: TGTGCCAGCTCACCGGACGGTAACTATGGCTACACCTTC. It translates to CASSPDGNYGYTF.

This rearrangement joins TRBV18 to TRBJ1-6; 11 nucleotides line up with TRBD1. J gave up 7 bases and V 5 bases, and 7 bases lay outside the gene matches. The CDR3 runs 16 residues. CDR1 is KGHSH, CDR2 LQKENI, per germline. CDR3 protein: CASSASGTGGNSPLHF. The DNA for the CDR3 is TGTGCCAGCTCAGCGTCCGGGACAGGGGGGAATTCACCCCTCCACTTT.

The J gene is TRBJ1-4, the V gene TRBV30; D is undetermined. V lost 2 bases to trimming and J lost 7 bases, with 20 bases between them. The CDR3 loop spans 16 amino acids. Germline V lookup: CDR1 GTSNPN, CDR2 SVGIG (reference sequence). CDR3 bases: TGTGCCTGGAGTCACGTCACCGGGGTAGTGGGTGAAAAACTGTTTTTT. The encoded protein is CAWSHVTGVVGEKLFF.

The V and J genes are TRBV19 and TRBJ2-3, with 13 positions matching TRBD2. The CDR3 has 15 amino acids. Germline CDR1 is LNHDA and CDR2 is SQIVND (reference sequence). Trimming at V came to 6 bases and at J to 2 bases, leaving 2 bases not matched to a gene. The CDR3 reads CASRGTSGTTDTQYF. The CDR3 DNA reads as TGTGCCAGTAGGGGGACTAGCGGGACCACAGATACGCAGTATTTT.

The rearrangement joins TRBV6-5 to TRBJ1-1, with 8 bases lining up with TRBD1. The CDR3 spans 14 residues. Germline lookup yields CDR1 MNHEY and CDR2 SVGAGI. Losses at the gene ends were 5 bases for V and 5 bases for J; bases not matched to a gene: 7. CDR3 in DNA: TGTGCCAGCAGTCAAGGACAGGGCAGTACTGAAGCTTTCTTT. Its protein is CASSQGQGSTEAFF.

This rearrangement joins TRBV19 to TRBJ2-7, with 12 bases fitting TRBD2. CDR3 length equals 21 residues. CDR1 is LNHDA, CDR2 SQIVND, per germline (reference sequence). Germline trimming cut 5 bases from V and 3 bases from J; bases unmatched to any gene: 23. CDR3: CASSPGPYDYTLAGGLYEQYF. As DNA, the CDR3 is TGTGCCAGTAGTCCGGGACCGTACGACTATACACTAGCGGGAGGCCTCTACGAGCAGTACTTC.

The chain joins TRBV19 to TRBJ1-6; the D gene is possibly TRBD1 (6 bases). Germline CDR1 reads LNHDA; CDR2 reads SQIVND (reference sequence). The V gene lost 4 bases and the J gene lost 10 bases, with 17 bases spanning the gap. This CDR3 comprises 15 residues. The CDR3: CASSSMWGAQSPLHF. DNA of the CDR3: TGTGCCAGTAGTAGCATGTGGGGGGCGCAGTCACCCCTCCACTTT.

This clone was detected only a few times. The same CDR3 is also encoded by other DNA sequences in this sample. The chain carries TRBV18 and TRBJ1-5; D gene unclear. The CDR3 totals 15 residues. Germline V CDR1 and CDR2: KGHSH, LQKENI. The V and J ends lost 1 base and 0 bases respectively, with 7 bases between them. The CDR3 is CASSPQGYSNQPQHF. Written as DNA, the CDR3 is TGTGCCAGCTCACCACAGGGTTATAGCAATCAGCCCCAGCATTTT.

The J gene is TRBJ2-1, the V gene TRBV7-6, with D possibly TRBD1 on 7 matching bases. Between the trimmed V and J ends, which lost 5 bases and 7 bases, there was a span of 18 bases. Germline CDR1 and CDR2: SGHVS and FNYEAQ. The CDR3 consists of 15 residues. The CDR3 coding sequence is TGTGCCAGCAGCCGCATGAGGGCAGGGGGGAATGAGCAGTTCTTC. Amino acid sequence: CASSRMRAGGNEQFF.

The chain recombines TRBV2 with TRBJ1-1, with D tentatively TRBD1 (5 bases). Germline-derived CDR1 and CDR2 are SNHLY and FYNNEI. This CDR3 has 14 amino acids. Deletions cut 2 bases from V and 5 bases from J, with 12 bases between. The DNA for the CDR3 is TGTGCCAGCAGTGAAAGCAGGGTCCTAACTGAAGCTTTCTTT. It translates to CASSESRVLTEAFF.

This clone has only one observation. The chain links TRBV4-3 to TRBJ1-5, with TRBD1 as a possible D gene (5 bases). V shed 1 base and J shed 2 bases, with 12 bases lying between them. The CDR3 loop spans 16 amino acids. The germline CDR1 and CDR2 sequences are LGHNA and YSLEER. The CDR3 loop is CASSQGLGGGNQPQHF. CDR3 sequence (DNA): TGCGCCAGCAGCCAAGGACTCGGGGGTGGCAATCAGCCCCAGCATTTT.

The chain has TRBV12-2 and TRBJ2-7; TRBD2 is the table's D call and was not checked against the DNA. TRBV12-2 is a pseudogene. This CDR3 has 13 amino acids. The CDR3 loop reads CASRLLTSYEQYF. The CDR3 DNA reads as TGTGCAAGTCGCTTGCTGACTAGCTACGAGCAGTACTTC.

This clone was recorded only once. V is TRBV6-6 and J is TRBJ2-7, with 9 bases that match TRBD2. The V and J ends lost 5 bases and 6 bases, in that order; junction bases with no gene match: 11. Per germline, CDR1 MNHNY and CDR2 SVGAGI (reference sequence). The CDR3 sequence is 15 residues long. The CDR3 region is CASSAPGTSSPEQYF. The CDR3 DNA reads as TGTGCCAGCAGTGCCCCCGGGACTAGCTCCCCCGAGCAGTACTTC.

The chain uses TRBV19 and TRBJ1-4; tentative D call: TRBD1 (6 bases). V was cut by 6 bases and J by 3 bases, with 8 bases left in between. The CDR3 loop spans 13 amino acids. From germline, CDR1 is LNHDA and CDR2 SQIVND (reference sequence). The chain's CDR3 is CASRKGANEKLFF. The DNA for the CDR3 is TGTGCCAGTAGAAAGGGGGCTAATGAAAAACTGTTTTTT.

The CDR3 spells CAWNRGLQQPQHF. CDR3 nucleotide sequence: TGTGCCTGGAACCGGGGGCTACAACAGCCCCAGCATTTT. The genes are TRBV30 and TRBJ1-5, with D tentatively TRBD1 (6 bases). V lost 4 bases and J lost 7, with 14 bases in between. Germline lookup yields CDR1 GTSNPN and CDR2 SVGIG (reference sequence). The CDR3 has 13 amino acids.

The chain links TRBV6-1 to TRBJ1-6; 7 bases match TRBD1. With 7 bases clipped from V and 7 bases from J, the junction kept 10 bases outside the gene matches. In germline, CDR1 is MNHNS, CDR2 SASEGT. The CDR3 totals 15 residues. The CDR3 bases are TGTGCCAGCACTATGACAGGGACATTGAATTCACCCCTCCACTTT. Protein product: CASTMTGTLNSPLHF.